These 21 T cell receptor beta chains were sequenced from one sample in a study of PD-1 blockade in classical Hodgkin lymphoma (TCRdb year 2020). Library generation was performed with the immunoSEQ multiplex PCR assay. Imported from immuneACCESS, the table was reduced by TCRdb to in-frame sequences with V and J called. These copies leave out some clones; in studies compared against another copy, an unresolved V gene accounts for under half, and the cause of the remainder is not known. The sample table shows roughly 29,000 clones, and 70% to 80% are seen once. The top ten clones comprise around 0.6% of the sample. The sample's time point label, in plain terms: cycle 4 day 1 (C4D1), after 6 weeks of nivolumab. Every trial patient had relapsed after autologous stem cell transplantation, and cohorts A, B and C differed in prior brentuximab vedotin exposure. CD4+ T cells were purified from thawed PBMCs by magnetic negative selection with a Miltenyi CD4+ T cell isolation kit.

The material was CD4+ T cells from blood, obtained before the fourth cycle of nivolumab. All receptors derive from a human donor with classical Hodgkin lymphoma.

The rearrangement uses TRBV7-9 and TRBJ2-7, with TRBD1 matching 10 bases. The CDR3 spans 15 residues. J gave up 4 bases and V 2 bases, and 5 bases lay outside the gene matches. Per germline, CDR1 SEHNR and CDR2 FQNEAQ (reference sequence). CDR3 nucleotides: TGTGCCAGCAGCTTAAAGGGACAGGGGTTATACGAGCAGTACTTC. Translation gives CASSLKGQGLYEQYF.

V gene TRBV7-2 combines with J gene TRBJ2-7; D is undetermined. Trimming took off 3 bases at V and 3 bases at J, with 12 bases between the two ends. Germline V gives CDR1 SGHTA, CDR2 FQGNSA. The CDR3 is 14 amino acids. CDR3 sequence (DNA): TGTGCCAGCAGCTTGGTTGGCGAGAACTACGAGCAGTACTTC. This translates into CASSLVGENYEQYF. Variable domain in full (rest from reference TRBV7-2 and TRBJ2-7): GAGVSQSPSNKVTEKGKDVELRCDPISGHTALYWYRQSLGQGLEFLIYFQGNSAPDKSGLPSDRFSAERTGGSVSTLTIQRTQQEDSAVYLCASSLVGENYEQYFGPGTRLTVT.

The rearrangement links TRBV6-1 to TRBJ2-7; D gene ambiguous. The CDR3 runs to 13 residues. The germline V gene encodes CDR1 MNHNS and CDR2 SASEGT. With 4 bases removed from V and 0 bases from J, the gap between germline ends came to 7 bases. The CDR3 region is CASSAVSSYEQYF. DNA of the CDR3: TGTGCCAGCAGTGCGGTCAGCTCCTACGAGCAGTACTTC.

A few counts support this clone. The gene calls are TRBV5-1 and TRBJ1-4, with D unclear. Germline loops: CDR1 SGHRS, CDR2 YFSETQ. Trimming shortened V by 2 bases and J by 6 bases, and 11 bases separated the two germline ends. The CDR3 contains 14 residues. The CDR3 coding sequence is TGCGCCAGCAGCTTACGGCCTGCTGATGAAAAACTGTTTTTT. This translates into CASSLRPADEKLFF.

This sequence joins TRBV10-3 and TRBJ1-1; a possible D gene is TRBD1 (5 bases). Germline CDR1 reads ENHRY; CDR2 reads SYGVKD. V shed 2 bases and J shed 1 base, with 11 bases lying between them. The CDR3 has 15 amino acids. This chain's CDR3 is CAISEQVGANTEAFF. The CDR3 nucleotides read TGTGCCATCAGTGAGCAAGTTGGGGCGAACACTGAAGCTTTCTTT.

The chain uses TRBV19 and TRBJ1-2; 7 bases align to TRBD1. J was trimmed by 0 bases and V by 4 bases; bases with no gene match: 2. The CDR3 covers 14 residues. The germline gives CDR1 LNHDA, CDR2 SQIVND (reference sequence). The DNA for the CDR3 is TGTGCCAGTAGTAGACAGGGACCTAACTATGGCTACACCTTC. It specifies CASSRQGPNYGYTF.

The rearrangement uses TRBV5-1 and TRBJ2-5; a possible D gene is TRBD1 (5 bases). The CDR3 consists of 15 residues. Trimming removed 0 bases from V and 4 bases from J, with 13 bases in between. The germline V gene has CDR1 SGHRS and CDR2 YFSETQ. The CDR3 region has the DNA TGCGCCAGCAGCTTGGAAGGTCAGGGTTTAGAGACCCAGTACTTC. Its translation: CASSLEGQGLETQYF.

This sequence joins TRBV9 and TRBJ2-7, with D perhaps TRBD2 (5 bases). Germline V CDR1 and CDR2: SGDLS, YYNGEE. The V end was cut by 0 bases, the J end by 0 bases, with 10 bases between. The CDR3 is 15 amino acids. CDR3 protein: CASSVGAGSSYEQYF. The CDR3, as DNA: TGTGCCAGCAGCGTAGGTGCGGGTAGCTCCTACGAGCAGTACTTC.

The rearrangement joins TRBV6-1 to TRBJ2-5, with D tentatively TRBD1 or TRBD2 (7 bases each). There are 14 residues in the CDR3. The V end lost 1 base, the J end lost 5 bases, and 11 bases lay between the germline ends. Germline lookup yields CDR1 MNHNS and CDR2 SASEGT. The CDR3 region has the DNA TGTGCCAGCAGTGAAGACAGGGGAGGGGAGACCCAGTACTTC. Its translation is CASSEDRGGETQYF.

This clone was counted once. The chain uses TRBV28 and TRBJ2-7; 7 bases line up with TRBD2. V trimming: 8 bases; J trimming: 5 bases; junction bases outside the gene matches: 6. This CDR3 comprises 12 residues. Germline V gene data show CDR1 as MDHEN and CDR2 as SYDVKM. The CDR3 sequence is CASGGSTNEQYF. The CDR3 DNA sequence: TGTGCCAGCGGCGGGAGTACAAACGAGCAGTACTTC.

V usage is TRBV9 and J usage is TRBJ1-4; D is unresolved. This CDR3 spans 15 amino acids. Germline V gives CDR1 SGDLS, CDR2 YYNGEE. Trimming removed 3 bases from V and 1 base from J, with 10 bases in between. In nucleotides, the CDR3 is TGTGCCAGCAGCGGCCCGGGCAGAACTAATGAAAAACTGTTTTTT. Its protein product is CASSGPGRTNEKLFF. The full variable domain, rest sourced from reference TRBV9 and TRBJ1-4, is DSGVTQTPKHLITATGQRVTLRCSPRSGDLSVYWYQQSLDQGLQFLIQYYNGEERAKGNILERFSAQQFPDLHSELNLSSLELGDSALYFCASSGPGRTNEKLFFGSGTQLSVL.

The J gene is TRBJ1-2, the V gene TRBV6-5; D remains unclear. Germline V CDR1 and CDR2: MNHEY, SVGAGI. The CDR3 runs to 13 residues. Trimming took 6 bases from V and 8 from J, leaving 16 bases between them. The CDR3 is CASSRSAMGGYTF. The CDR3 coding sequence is TGTGCCAGCAGCCGATCTGCGATGGGGGGCTACACCTTC.

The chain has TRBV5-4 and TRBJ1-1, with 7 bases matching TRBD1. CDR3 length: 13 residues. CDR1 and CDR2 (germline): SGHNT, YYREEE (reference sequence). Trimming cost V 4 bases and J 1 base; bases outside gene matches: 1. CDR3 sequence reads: CASSGDRNTEAFF. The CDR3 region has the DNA TGTGCCAGCAGCGGGGACAGGAACACTGAAGCTTTCTTT.

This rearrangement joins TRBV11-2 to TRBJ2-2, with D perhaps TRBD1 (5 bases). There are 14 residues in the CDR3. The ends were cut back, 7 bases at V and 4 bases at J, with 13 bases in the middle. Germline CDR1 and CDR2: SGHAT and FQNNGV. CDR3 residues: CASTPLGATGELFF. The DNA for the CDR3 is TGTGCCAGCACGCCTCTAGGGGCCACCGGGGAGCTGTTTTTT.

CDR3 amino acids: CASSASKGSGQTAGSYEQYF. The CDR3 bases are TGTGCCAGCTCAGCCTCCAAAGGAAGCGGGCAAACGGCCGGCTCCTACGAGCAGTACTTC. The chain has TRBV18 and TRBJ2-7; the D gene is possibly TRBD2 (6 bases). Trimming cost V 5 bases and J 0 bases, with 29 bases left between them. Germline V gene data show CDR1 as KGHSH and CDR2 as LQKENI. The CDR3 runs to 20 residues.

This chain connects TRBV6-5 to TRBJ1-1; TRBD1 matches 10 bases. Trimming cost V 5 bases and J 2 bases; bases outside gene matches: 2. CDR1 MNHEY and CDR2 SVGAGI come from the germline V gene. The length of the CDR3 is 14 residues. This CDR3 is CASSRTGGNTEAFF. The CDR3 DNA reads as TGTGCCAGCAGTCGGACAGGGGGAAACACTGAAGCTTTCTTT.

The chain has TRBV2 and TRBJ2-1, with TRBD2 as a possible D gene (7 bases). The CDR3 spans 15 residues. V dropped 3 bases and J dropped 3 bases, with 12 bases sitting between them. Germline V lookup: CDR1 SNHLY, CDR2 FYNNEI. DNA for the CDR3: TGTGCCAGCAGTGACGAGGGGGGGGTCTACAATGAGCAGTTCTTC. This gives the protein CASSDEGGVYNEQFF. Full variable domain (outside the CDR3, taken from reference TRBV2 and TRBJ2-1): EPEVTQTPSHQVTQMGQEVILRCVPISNHLYFYWYRQILGQKVEFLVSFYNNEISEKSEIFDDQFSVERPDGSNFTLKIRSTKLEDSAMYFCASSDEGGVYNEQFFGPGTRLTVL.

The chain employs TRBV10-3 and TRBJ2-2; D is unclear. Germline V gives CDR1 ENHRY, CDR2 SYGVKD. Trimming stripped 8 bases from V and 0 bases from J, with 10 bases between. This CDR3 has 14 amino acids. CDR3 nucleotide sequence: TGTGCCATCTGGTCGCAGGCGAACACCGGGGAGCTGTTTTTT. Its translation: CAIWSQANTGELFF.

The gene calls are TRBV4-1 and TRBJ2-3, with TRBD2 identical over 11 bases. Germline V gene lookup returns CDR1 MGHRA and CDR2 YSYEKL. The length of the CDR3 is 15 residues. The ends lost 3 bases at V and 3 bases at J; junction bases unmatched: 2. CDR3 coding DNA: TGCGCCAGCAGCCAGGGACTAGCGGATACAGATACGCAGTATTTT. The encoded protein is CASSQGLADTDTQYF.

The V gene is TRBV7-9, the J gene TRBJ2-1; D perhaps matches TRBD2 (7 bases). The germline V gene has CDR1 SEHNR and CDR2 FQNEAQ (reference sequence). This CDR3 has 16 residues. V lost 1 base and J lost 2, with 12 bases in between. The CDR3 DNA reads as TGTGCCAGCAGCTTAGTTTGGGGGGGCACCTACAATGAGCAGTTCTTC. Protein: CASSLVWGGTYNEQFF.

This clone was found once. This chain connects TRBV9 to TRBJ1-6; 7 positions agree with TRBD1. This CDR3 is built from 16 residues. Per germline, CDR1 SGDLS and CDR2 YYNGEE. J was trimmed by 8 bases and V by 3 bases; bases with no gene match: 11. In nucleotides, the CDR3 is TGTGCCAGCAGCGATAGCAGGGGGGTGTTAGATTCACCCCTCCACTTT. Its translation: CASSDSRGVLDSPLHF. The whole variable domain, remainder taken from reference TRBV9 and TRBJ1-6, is DSGVTQTPKHLITATGQRVTLRCSPRSGDLSVYWYQQSLDQGLQFLIQYYNGEERAKGNILERFSAQQFPDLHSELNLSSLELGDSALYFCASSDSRGVLDSPLHFGNGTRLTVT.